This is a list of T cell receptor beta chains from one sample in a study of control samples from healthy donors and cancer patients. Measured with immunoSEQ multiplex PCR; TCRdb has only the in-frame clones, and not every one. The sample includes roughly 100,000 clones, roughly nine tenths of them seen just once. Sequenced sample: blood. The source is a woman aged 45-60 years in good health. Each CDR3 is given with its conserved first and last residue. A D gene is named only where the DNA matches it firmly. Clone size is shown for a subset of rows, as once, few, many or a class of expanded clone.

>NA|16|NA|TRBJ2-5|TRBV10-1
TGCGCCAGCAAAAGGGTTCCCAGGGCCAAAGGAGAGACCCAGTACTTC
CASKRVPRAKGETQYF
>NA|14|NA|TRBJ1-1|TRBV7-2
TGTGCCAGCGTACAAGACCCGATGAACACTGAAGCTTTCTTT
CASVQDPMNTEAFF
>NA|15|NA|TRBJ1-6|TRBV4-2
TGTGCCAGCAGCCAAGAGGCAGGGCACAATTCACCCCTCCACTTT
CASSQEAGHNSPLHF
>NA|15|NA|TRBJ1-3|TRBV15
TGTGCCACCAGCAGAGATGAGGGAGAAGGAAACACCATATATTTT
CATSRDEGEGNTIYF
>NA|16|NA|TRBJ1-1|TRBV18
TGTGCCAGCTCACCACAGGACGTTGATATGAACACTGAAGCTTTCTTT
CASSPQDVDMNTEAFF
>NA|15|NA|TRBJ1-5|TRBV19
TGTGCCAGTAGTACCGGGGGGATCCCCAGTCAGCCCCAGCATTTT
CASSTGGIPSQPQHF
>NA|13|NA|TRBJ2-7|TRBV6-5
TGTGCCAGCTCTAGACAGGGACTCTACGAGCAGTACTTC
CASSRQGLYEQYF
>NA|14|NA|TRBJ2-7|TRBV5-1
TGCGCCAGCAGCCCTCAGGGGACCGCCTACGAGCAGTACTTC
CASSPQGTAYEQYF
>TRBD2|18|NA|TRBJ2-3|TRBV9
TGTGCCAGCAGCGGCTCCCTGTTTGGTAGCGGGGGGGCGGATACGCAGTATTTT
CASSGSLFGSGGADTQYF
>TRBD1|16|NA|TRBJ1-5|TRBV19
TGTGCCAGTAGTCATCCGGGACAGGGAGGGAATCAGCCCCAGCATTTT
CASSHPGQGGNQPQHF
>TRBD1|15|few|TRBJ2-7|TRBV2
TGTGCCAGCAGTGACTTTGACAGGGGATCGCCTAGGCAGTACTTC
CASSDFDRGSPRQYF
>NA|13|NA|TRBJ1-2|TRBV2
TGTGCCAGCAGTTTGTCGTTGGTCTATGGCTACACCTTC
CASSLSLVYGYTF
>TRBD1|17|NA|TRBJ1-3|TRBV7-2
TGTGCCAGCAGCCCCGAACCGGGACAGGGGTCTGGAAACACCATATATTTT
CASSPEPGQGSGNTIYF
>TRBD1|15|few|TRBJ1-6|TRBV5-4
TGTGCCAGCAGCTCGGGACAGGGGGTGAATTCACCCCTCCACTTT
CASSSGQGVNSPLHF
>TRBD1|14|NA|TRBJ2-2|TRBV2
TGTGCCAGCATCGACAGGGAAAACACCGGGGAGCTGTTTTTT
CASIDRENTGELFF
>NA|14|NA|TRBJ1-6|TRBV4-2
TGTGCCAGCAGCCCACTGGAAGGGGCCTCACCCCTCCACTTT
CASSPLEGASPLHF
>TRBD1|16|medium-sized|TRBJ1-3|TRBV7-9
TGTGCCAGCAGCCCTAAGGACAGGGGGCCTGGAAACACCATATATTTT
CASSPKDRGPGNTIYF
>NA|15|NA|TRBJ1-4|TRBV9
TGTGCCAGCTCAGCAGGGACCGCGCATGATGAAAAACTGTTTTTT
CASSAGTAHDEKLFF
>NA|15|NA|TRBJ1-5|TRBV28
TGTGCCAGCAGATATCCCTCAGGGCGCAATCAGCCCCAGCATTTT
CASRYPSGRNQPQHF
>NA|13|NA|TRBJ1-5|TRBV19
TGTGCCAGTAGTACTTCCCGACAGGCGGCCCAGCATTTT
CASSTSRQAAQHF
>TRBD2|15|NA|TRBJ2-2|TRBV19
TGTGCCAGTAGTCGACTAGCGGGGGTCACCGGGGAGCTGTTTTTT
CASSRLAGVTGELFF
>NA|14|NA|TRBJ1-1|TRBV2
TGTGCCAGCAGCGCCCAGGGGCGGGACACTGAAGCTTTCTTT
CASSAQGRDTEAFF
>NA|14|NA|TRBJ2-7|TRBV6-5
TGTGCCAGCAGTTCCAGGACCTACACCTACGAGCAGTACTTC
CASSSRTYTYEQYF
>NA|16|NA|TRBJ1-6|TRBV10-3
TGTGCCATCAGTGAGATGGCAGGGCGGATTAATTCACCCCTCCACTTT
CAISEMAGRINSPLHF
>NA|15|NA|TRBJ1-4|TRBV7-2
TGTGCCAGCAGCTTATACACAGGGAGTAATGAAAAACTGTTTTTT
CASSLYTGSNEKLFF
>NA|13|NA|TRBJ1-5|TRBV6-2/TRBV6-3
TGTGCCAGCAGTTACTCGTCCAATCAGCCCCAGCATTTT
CASSYSSNQPQHF
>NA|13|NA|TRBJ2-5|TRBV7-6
TGTGCCAGCAGCTTTCAGCCTTCGGAAAAACAGTACTTC
CASSFQPSEKQYF
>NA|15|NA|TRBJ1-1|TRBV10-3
TGTGCCATCAGTGGGGGGCAGTTTATGAACACTGAAGCTTTCTTT
CAISGGQFMNTEAFF
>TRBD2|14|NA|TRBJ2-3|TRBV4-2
TGTGCCAGCAGCCAAGACCTAGCGGGAGTTACGCAGTATTTT
CASSQDLAGVTQYF
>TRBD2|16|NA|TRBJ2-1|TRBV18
TGTGCCAGCTCACCAATAGGCGGGGGTTCCTACAATGAGCAGTTCTTC
CASSPIGGGSYNEQFF
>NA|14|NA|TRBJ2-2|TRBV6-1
TGTGCCAGCAGTGAGGTGAGGAACACCGGGGAGCTGTTTTTT
CASSEVRNTGELFF
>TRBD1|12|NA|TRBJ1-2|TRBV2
TGTGCCAGCAGGGCGGACAGGTCTGGCTACACCTTC
CASRADRSGYTF
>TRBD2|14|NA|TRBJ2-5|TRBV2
TGTGCCAGCTGGAGGGGGAGCGGGAGGGGGACCCAGTACTTC
CASWRGSGRGTQYF
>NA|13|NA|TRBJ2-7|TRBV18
TGTGCCAGCTCACCGCAGGGGACCTACGAGCAGTACTTC
CASSPQGTYEQYF
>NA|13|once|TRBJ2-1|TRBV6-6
TGTGCCAGCAGTCCCCGACTAGGGGGGGAGCAGTTCTTC
CASSPRLGGEQFF
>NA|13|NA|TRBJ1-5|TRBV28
TGTGCCAGCAGCCCCGGGGGAAATCAGCCCCAGCATTTT
CASSPGGNQPQHF
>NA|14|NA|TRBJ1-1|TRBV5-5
TGTGCCAGCAGCTTAGGTCGAAAGAACACTGAAGCTTTCTTT
CASSLGRKNTEAFF
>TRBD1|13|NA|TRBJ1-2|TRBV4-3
TGCGCCAGCAGCCAAGCGACAGGGGCCGGCTACACCTTC
CASSQATGAGYTF
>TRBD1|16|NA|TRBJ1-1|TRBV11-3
TGTGCCAGCAGCCGGCGGGACAGGGGATCGTTGGGTGAAGCTTTCTTT
CASSRRDRGSLGEAFF
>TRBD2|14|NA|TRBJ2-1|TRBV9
TGTGCCAGCAGCCCCGGGCTAGCGGGGAATGAGCAGTTCTTC
CASSPGLAGNEQFF
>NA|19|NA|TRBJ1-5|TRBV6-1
TGTGCCAGCAGTGAACGGCCCTCGTGGCAAGGGATGGCCAATCAGCCCCAGCATTTT
CASSERPSWQGMANQPQHF
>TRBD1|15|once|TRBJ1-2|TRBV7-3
TGTGCCAGCAGCCAATCGGGACAGGGGGTCTATGGCTACACCTTC
CASSQSGQGVYGYTF
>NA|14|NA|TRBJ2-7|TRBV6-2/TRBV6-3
TGTGCCAGCAGTTACACTCTCGGAGATTACGAGCAGTACTTC
CASSYTLGDYEQYF
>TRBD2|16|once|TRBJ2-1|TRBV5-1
TGCGCCAGCAGGGATGGGACTAGCGGGGGGTTCAATGAGCAGTTCTTC
CASRDGTSGGFNEQFF
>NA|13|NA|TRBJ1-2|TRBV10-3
TGTGCCATCAGGGGAGGGACGGTAGCTGGCTACACCTTC
CAIRGGTVAGYTF
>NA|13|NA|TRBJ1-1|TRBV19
TGTGCCAGTAGGGACCCCGGGAGCACTGAAGCTTTCTTT
CASRDPGSTEAFF
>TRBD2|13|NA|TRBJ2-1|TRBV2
TGTGCCAGCACGTGGGGACTAGAGGGAGTGCAGTTCTTC
CASTWGLEGVQFF
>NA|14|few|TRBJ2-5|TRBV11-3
TGTGCCAGCAGCTTAGGTCGGGGGGCCGAGACCCAGTACTTC
CASSLGRGAETQYF
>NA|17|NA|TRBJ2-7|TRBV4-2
TGTGCCAGCAGCCAAGAAGACAGGCAGGGTGGTCCCTACGAGCAGTACTTC
CASSQEDRQGGPYEQYF
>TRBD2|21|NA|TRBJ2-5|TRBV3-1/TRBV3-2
TGTGCCAGCAGCCAAGATCTTCGCCTGACTAGCGGGACCGCGATAACCGAGACCCAGTACTTC
CASSQDLRLTSGTAITETQYF
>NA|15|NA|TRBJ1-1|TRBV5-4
TGTGCCAGCAGCTTGGTCGGGGGAGGGGAGGTTGAAGCTTTCTTT
CASSLVGGGEVEAFF